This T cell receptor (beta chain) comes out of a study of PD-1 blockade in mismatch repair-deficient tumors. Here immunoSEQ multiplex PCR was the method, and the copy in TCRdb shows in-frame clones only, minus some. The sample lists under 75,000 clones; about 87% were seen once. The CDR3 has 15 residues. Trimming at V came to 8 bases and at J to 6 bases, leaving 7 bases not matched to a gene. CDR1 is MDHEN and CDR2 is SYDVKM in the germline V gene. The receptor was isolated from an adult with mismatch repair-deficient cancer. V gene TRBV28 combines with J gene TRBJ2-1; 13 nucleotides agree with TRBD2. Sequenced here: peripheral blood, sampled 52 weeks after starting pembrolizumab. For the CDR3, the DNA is TGTGCCAGCGAAAGGACTAGCGGGAGTTTCAATGAGCAGTTCTTC. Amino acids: CASERTSGSFNEQFF.